These 15 T cell receptor beta chains originate from one sample sequenced in a study of T cells after yellow fever vaccination. TCRdb processed the 5' RACE reads anew with MiXCR; each CDR3 protein has one entry. In the table there are about 230,000 distinct CDR3 sequences, over 6.5% of which are singletons. The sequencing used CD4+ T cells sorted from PBMCs, collected on the day of the yellow fever booster vaccination. The receptor source for this set is a man aged 25 to 45 who received the YFV17D yellow fever vaccine.

This clonotype was found a few times. The rearrangement links TRBV7-3 to TRBJ2-1; 9 nucleotides match TRBD2. CDR1 and CDR2 from the germline V gene are SGHTA and FQGTGA. The CDR3 contains 14 residues. V shed 7 bases, J shed 2 bases, and the junction held 3 bases outside the gene matches. The CDR3: CASKREATYNEQFF. The CDR3 DNA sequence: TGTGCCAGCAAGCGGGAGGCCACCTACAATGAGCAGTTCTTC.

The V call is TRBV30, the J call TRBJ1-6; TRBD1 aligns across 7 bases. CDR3 size: 15 residues. V lost 0 bases, J lost 8 bases, and 7 bases stayed unmatched. CDR1 GTSNPN and CDR2 SVGIG come from the germline V gene (reference sequence). This CDR3 reads CAWSVGAGGHSPLHF. As DNA, the CDR3 is TGTGCCTGGAGTGTAGGGGCAGGGGGGCATTCACCCCTCCACTTT.

The V gene is TRBV4-3, the J gene TRBJ1-4, with D unresolved. Germline V gene lookup returns CDR1 LGHNA and CDR2 YSLEER. This CDR3 region has 16 residues. V lost 0 bases and J lost 0, with 8 bases in between. The CDR3 DNA follows: TGCGCCAGCAGCCAAGAAAGGGCTGCAACTAATGAAAAACTGTTTTTT. Its protein is CASSQERAATNEKLFF.

This clonotype was detected a few times. The CDR3 spells CASSHHRSSGGGEQYF. For the CDR3, the DNA is TGTGCCAGCAGCCACCATCGCAGTAGCGGGGGTGGGGAGCAGTACTTC. The V and J genes are TRBV7-2 and TRBJ2-7, with 9 nucleotides matching TRBD2. CDR3 length equals 16 residues. Trimming cost V 5 bases and J 7 bases; bases outside gene matches: 15. CDR1 is SGHTA and CDR2 is FQGNSA in the germline V gene. Supplemented by reference TRBV7-2 and TRBJ2-7, the full variable domain reads GAGVSQSPSNKVTEKGKDVELRCDPISGHTALYWYRQSLGQGLEFLIYFQGNSAPDKSGLPSDRFSAERTGGSVSTLTIQRTQQEDSAVYLCASSHHRSSGGGEQYFGPGTRLTVT.

This clonotype has a count of ten or more. Here the CDR3 DNA reads TGTGCCAGCAGCCCAGACTACAATGAGCAGTTCTTC. Its protein is CASSPDYNEQFF. The genes are TRBV7-3 and TRBJ2-1; unclear D gene. Trimming pared 5 bases from V and 3 bases from J, leaving 5 bases between. The CDR3 is made up of 12 amino acids. Germline values: CDR1 SGHTA, CDR2 FQGTGA.

This clonotype showed up many times. The chain is built from TRBV28 and TRBJ2-7, with 9 positions matching TRBD2. The V segment lost 7 bases and the J segment 5 bases; nucleotides outside the gene matches: 9. The germline gives CDR1 MDHEN, CDR2 SYDVKM. The CDR3 is 14 amino acids. CDR3 amino acids: CASIPSGAGDEQYF. Here the CDR3 DNA reads TGTGCCAGCATCCCTAGCGGGGCTGGGGACGAGCAGTACTTC. The whole variable domain, remainder taken from reference TRBV28 and TRBJ2-7, is DVKVTQSSRYLVKRTGEKVFLECVQDMDHENMFWYRQDPGLGLRLIYFSYDVKMKEKGDIPEGYSVSREKKERFSLILESASTNQTSMYLCASIPSGAGDEQYFGPGTRLTVT.

This clonotype occurred a few times. The chain carries TRBV9 and TRBJ2-2; no clear D gene. Germline V gene sequence: CDR1 SGDLS, CDR2 YYNGEE. This CDR3 is 14 amino acids long. Trimming cost V 6 bases and J 4 bases, with 13 bases left between them. In DNA, the CDR3 is TGTGCCAGCAAGCTGGGTCCGAGCACCGGGGAGCTGTTTTTT. It is translated as CASKLGPSTGELFF.

This clonotype has a handful of counts. The gene calls are TRBV7-7 and TRBJ2-5; possibly TRBD1 for D (5 bases). V lost 5 bases to trimming and J lost 7 bases, with 17 bases between them. The length of the CDR3 is 14 residues. Germline V CDR1 and CDR2: SSHAT, FNYEAQ (reference sequence). The CDR3 reads CASSSPGPGATQYF. CDR3 coding DNA: TGTGCCAGCAGCAGCCCGGGCCCTGGGGCGACCCAGTACTTC.

This clonotype turned up a few times. The chain links TRBV4-1 to TRBJ2-1; weak D call: TRBD2 (7 bases). The CDR3 is made up of 18 amino acids. CDR1 and CDR2 from the germline V gene are MGHRA and YSYEKL. The V and J ends lost 1 base and 4 bases respectively, with 20 bases between them. CDR3 sequence (DNA): TGCGCCAGCAGCCAAGGGGGGGGGCGGTCAACCTCATACAATGAGCAGTTCTTC. Translating gives CASSQGGGRSTSYNEQFF.

To note about this clonotype: One base away lies a much larger clone, so this may be a sequencing read error. The chain combines TRBV5-5 with TRBJ2-3; no definite D call. Per germline, CDR1 SGHKS and CDR2 YYEKEE (reference sequence). Trimming stripped 1 base from V and 2 bases from J, with 11 bases between. The CDR3 is 15 amino acids. This chain's CDR3 is CASSLPIGNTDTQYF. The CDR3 coding sequence is TGTGCCAGCAGCTTGCCTATCGGCAACACAGATACGCAGTATTTT. The complete variable domain, with remaining parts taken from reference TRBV5-5 and TRBJ2-3, reads DAGVTQSPTHLIKTRGQQVTLRCSPISGHKSVSWYQQVLGQGPQFIFQYYEKEERGRGNFPDRFSARQFPNYSSELNVNALLLGDSALYLCASSLPIGNTDTQYFGPGTRLTVL.

The chain recombines TRBV30 with TRBJ2-3; TRBD2 might be the D (6 bases). Germline V lookup: CDR1 GTSNPN, CDR2 SVGIG (reference sequence). This CDR3 has 13 residues. With 4 bases removed from V and 7 bases from J, the gap between germline ends came to 15 bases. The CDR3 DNA is TGTGCCTGGACGGACGGGAGCAGGAATACGCAGTATTTT. Encoded protein: CAWTDGSRNTQYF.

This clonotype was detected a few times. The chain employs TRBV30 and TRBJ2-7; D is possibly TRBD1 (5 bases). This CDR3 has 13 residues. V lost 2 bases and J lost 3, with 11 bases in between. Germline V lookup: CDR1 GTSNPN, CDR2 SVGIG (reference sequence). As DNA, the CDR3 is TGTGCCTGGAGTCACAGGAAGAACTACGAGCAGTACTTC. It codes for CAWSHRKNYEQYF.

To note about this clonotype: One end of the junction fails to match germline, which may point to a read error. This CDR3 reads CASSLVGGAGHEQHF. CDR3 nucleotide sequence: TGTGCCAGCAGCTTAGTGGGGGGTGCGGGGCACGAGCAGCACTTC. The chain employs TRBV7-2 and TRBJ2-7, with a weak D call TRBD2 (6 bases). Germline values: CDR1 SGHTA, CDR2 FQGNSA. The CDR3 length is 15 residues.

This clonotype was detected many times. V usage is TRBV18 and J usage is TRBJ1-1, with D uncertain. Looked up from germline, CDR1 is KGHSH and CDR2 is LQKENI. Trimming removed 1 base from V and 5 bases from J, with 8 bases in between. The CDR3 sequence is 13 residues long. CDR3 residues: CASSPRFPTEAFF. CDR3 coding DNA: TGTGCCAGCTCACCACGGTTTCCAACTGAAGCTTTCTTT.

This clonotype was recorded many times. The CDR3 nucleotides are TGTGCCAGCAGTTCCCGCGGAAGGGGTGATGAGTTCTTC. Its protein is CASSSRGRGDEFF. The chain is built from TRBV12-3 or TRBV12-4 and TRBJ2-1; possible D gene TRBD1, 5 bases. Trimming shortened V by 4 bases and J by 14 bases, and 18 bases separated the two germline ends. The CDR3 has 13 residues.